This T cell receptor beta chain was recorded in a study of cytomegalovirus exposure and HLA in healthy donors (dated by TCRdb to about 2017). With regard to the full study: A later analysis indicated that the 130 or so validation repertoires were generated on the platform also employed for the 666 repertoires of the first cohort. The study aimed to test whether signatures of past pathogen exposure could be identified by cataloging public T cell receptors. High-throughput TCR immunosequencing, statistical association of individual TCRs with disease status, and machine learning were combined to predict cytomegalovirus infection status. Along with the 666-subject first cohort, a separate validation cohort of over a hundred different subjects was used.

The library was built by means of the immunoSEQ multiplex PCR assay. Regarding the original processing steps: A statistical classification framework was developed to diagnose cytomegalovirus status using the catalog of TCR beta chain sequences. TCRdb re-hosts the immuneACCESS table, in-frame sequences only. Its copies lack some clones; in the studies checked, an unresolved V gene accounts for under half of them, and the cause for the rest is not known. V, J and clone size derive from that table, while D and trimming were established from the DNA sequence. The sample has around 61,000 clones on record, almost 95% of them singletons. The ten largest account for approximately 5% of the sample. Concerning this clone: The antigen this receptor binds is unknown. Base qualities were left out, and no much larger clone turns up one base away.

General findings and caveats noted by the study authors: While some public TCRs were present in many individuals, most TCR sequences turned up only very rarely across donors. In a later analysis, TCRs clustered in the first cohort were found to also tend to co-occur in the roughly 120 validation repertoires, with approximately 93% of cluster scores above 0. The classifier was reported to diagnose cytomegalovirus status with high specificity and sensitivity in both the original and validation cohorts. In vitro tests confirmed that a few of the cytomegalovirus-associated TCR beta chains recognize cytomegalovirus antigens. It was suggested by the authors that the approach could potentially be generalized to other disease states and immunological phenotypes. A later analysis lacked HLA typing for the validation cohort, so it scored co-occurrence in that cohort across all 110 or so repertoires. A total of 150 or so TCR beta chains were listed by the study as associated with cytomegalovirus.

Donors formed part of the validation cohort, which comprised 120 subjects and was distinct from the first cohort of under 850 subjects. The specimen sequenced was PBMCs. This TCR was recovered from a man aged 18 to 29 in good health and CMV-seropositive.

The DNA sequence follows: TGTGCCAGTAGCCCGGGGGGGGCGGCAGGCGTCGAGCAGTACTTC. This translates into CASSPGGAAGVEQYF. Recombination linked TRBV19 to TRBJ2-7; the junction holds 8 bases that match TRBD2. The CDR3, from cysteine to phenylalanine, totals 15 residues. The DNA shown is the 45-base CDR3, in frame from base 1. At the junction V is shortened by 6 bases and J by 6 bases; bases outside the gene matches: 13. According to the germline V gene (reference sequence), CDR1 reads LNHDA and CDR2 reads SQIVND.